This T cell receptor (beta chain) was sequenced for a study of T cell responses to AZD1222 COVID-19 vaccine. Points from the study as a whole: Mapped onto spike, vaccine-associated CD4 TCRs spanned it and were dominant at 160-218 and 743-854. Samples come after the peak T cell response, not at day 14. Per reports, nearly half of all spike-specific TCRs target regions that are unmutated in variants. A mostly white British donor set with more females was recruited, and clonal diversity was possibly underestimated.

Clones were read by immunoSEQ multiplex PCR, and TCRdb kept only the in-frame ones, dropping some. The sample records tens of thousands of clones, roughly 90% being singletons. Germline V lookup: CDR1 ENHRY, CDR2 SYGVKD. This CDR3 is built from 14 residues. Concerning this clone itself: Its target is unknown. One end of the junction does not line up with germline, which may come from a read error.

This specimen was peripheral blood, taken on day 0 of AZD1222 vaccination. This TCR came from an adult in good health. This chain connects TRBV10-3 to TRBJ1-2; TRBD1 might be the D (5 bases). The CDR3 here is CAISDLTAKYGYTF. CDR3 bases: TGTGCCATCAGTGATTTGACAGCTAAATATGGCTACACCTTC.